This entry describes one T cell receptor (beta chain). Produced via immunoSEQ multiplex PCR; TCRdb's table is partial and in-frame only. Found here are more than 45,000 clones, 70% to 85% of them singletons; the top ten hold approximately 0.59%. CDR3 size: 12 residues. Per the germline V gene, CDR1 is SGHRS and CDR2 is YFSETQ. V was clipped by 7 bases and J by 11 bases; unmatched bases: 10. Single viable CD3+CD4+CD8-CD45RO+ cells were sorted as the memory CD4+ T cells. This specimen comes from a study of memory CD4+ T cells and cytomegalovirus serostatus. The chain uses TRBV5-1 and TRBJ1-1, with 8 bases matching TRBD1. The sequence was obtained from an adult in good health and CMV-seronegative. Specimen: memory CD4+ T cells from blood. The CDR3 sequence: CASGNRRTGAFF. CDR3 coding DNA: TGCGCCAGCGGAAACAGGAGGACAGGGGCTTTCTTT.